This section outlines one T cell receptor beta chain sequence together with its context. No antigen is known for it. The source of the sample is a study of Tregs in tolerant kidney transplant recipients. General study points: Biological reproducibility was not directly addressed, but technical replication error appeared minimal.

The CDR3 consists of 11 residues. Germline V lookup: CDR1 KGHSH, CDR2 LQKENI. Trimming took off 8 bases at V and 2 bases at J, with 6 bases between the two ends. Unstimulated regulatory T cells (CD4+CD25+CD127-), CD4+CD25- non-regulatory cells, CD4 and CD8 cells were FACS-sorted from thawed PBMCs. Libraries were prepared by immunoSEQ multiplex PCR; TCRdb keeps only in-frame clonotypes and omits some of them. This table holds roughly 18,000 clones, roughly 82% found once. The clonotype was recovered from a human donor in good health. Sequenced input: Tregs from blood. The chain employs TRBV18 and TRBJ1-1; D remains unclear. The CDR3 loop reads CASARNTEAFF. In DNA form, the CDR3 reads TGTGCCAGCGCCCGCAACACTGAAGCTTTCTTT. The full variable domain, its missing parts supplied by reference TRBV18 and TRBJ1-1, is NAGVMQNPRHLVRRRGQEARLRCSPMKGHSHVYWYRQLPEEGLKFMVYLQKENIIDESGMPKERFSAEFPKEGPSILRIQQVVRGDSAAYFCASARNTEAFFGQGTRLTVV.